What follows describes a single T cell receptor (beta chain). In the original workflow: The authors estimated nucleated cell counts from reference gene primer amplification. Assay: immunoSEQ multiplex PCR; the TCRdb copy retains only in-frame clones and omits some. Clonal size and the V and J genes are those of that table, whereas D and trimming came from the DNA. The table shows around 72,000 clones, with 75% to 90% occurring only once. These data belong to a study of blood T cell repertoires in COVID-19. On the study more broadly: Acute-phase and convalescent COVID-19 samples originated in the United States, Italy and Spain. PBMCs, B-cell-depleted T cells, or T cells provided the cDNA or gDNA that made up the material.

The CDR3 extends over 14 amino acids. Germline V lookup: CDR1 SGHRS, CDR2 YFSETQ. Germline trimming cut 3 bases from V and 1 base from J; bases unmatched to any gene: 2. This TCR came from a man in his fifties or sixties with active COVID-19. V gene TRBV5-1 combines with J gene TRBJ1-1; 8 nucleotides align to TRBD1. Material: peripheral blood. The chain's CDR3 is CASSYGTGNTEAFF. In DNA form, the CDR3 reads TGCGCCAGCAGCTATGGGACAGGGAACACTGAAGCTTTCTTT.